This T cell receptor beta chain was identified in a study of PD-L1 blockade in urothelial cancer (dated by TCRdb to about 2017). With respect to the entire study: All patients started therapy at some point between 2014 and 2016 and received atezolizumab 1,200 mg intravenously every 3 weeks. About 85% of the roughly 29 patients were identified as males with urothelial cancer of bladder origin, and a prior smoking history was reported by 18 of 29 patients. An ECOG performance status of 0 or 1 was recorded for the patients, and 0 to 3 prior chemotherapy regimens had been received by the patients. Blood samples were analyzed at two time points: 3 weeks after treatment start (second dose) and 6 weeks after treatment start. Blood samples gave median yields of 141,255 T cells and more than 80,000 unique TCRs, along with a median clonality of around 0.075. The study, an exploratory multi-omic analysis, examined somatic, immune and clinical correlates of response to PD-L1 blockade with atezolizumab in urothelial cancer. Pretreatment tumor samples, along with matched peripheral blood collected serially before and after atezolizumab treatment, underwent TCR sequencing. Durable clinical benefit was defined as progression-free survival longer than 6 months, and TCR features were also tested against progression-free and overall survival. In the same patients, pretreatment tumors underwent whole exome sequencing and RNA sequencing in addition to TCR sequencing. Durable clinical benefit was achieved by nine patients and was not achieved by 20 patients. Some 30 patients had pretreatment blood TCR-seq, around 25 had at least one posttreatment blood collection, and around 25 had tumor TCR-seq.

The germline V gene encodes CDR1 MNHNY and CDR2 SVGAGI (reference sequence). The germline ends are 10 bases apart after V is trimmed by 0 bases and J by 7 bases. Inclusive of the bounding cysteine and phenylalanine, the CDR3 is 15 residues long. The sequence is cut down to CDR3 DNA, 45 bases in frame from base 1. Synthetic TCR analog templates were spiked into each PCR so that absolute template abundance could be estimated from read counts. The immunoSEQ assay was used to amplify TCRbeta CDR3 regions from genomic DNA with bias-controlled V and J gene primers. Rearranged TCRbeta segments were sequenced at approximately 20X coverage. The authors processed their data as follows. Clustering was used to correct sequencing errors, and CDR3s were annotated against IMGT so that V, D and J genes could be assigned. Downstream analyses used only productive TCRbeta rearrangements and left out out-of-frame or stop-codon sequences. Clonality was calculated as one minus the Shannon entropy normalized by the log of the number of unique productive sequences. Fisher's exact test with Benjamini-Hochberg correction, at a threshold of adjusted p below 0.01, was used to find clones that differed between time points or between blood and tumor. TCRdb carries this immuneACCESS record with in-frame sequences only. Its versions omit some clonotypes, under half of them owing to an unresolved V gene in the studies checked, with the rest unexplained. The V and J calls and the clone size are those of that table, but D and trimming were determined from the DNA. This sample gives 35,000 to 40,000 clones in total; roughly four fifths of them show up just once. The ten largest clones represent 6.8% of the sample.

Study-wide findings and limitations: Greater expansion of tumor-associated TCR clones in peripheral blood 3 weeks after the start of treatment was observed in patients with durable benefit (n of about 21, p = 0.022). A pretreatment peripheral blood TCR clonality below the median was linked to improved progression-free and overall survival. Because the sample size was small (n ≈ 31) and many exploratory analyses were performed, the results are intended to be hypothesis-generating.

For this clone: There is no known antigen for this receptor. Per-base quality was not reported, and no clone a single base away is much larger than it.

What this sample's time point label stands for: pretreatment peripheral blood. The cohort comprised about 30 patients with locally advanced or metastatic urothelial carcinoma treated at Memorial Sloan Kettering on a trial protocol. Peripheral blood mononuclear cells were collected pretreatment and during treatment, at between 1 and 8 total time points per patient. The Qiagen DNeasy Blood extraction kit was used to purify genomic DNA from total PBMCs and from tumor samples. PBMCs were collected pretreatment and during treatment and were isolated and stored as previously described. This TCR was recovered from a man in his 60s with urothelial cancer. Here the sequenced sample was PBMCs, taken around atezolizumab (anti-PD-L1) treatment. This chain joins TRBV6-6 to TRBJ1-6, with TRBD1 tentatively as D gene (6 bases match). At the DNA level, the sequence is TGTGCCAGCAGTTACTCGACTGGGGGCAATTCACCCCTCCACTTT. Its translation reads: CASSYSTGGNSPLHF.